This TCR beta chain was identified during a study of blood T cell repertoires in COVID-19. In the study overall: T cells, B-cell-depleted T cells, or PBMCs supplied cDNA or gDNA.

The CDR3 is 14 residues long. Deletions cut 6 bases from V and 0 bases from J, with 9 bases between. CDR1 MDHEN and CDR2 SYDVKM come from the germline V gene. Original data processing: Amplification of reference gene primers provided the estimated nucleated cell counts. Profiling relied on immunoSEQ multiplex PCR, and the TCRdb table lists in-frame clones only, not all of them. V and J calls and clone size are as listed in that table; D and trimming were resolved from the DNA. The table has 160,000 or so clones, approximately 83% seen once. The sample taken for sequencing was peripheral blood. The chain carries TRBV28 and TRBJ2-1; the D gene is possibly TRBD2 (6 bases). The TCR sequence derives from a human donor in a cohort sampled during active COVID-19. The CDR3 spells CASRPGSSYNEQFF. CDR3 DNA: TGTGCCAGCAGGCCCGGGAGCTCCTACAATGAGCAGTTCTTC.